This T cell receptor beta chain derives from a study of cytomegalovirus exposure and HLA in healthy donors. Study background: Within the Caucasian-associated ancestry cluster were roughly 82% of the approximately 400 genotyped donors. Notes on the study in general: Prior analysis indicated that the majority of TCR beta V segments exhibited productivity approximately 87% or approximately 30% of the time. The study recorded over 150 TCR beta chains that were cytomegalovirus-associated. In a later analysis, several top co-occurrence clusters appeared linked to parvovirus B19, influenza, CMV and Epstein-Barr virus.

CDR1 and CDR2 (germline): SEHNR, FQNEAQ (reference sequence). This CDR3 contains 14 residues. Trimming left V 5 bases short and J 1 base short, with 10 bases between. This clone has a single count. Its target is unknown. PCR primers comprised 60 Vbeta and 13 Jbeta primers. Sequenced by immunoSEQ multiplex PCR; TCRdb stores in-frame clones only, minus some. The sample has over 150,000 clones; more than 75% are singletons. The chain links TRBV7-9 to TRBJ2-3; TRBD2 is a possible D gene (6 bases). The sample was PBMCs. The source is a man younger than 30 in good health and CMV-seropositive. This CDR3 is CASSLREGTDTQYF. Here the CDR3 DNA reads TGTGCCAGCAGCCTCAGGGAGGGCACAGATACGCAGTATTTT.